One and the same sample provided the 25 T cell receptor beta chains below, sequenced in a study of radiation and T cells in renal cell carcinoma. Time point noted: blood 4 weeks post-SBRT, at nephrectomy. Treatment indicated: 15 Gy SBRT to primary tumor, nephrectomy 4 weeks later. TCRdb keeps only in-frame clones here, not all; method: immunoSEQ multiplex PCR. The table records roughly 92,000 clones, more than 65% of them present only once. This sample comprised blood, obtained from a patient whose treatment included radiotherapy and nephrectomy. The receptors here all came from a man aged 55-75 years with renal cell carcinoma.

CDR3 coding DNA: TGTGCCAGCAGTTTCGGGGACAGATACTACGAGCAGTACTTC. It specifies CASSFGDRYYEQYF. The rearrangement links TRBV27 to TRBJ2-7; 7 nucleotides line up with TRBD1. V was clipped by 3 bases and J by 3 bases; unmatched bases: 5. The CDR3 runs 14 residues. Per germline, CDR1 MNHEY and CDR2 SMNVEV (reference sequence).

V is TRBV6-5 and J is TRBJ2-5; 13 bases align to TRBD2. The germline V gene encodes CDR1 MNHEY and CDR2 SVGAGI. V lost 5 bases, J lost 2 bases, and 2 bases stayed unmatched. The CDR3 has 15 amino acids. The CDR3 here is CASSPGLAGQETQYF. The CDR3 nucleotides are TGTGCCAGCAGTCCGGGACTAGCGGGGCAAGAGACCCAGTACTTC.

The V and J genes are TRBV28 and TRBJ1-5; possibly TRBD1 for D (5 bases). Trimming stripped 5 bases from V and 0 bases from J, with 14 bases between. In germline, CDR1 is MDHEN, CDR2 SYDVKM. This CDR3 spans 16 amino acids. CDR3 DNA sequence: TGTGCCAGCAGTCCCCTGGGGCACGATAGCAATCAGCCCCAGCATTTT. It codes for CASSPLGHDSNQPQHF.

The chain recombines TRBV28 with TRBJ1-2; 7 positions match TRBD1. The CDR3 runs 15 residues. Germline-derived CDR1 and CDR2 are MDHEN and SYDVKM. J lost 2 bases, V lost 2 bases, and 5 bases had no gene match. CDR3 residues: CASSLRARGNYGYTF. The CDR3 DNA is TGTGCCAGCAGTTTACGCGCCAGGGGGAACTATGGCTACACCTTC.

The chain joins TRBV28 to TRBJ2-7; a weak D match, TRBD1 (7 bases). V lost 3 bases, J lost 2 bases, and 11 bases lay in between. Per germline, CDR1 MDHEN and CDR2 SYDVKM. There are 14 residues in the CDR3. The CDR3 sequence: CASSLAGTAYEQYF. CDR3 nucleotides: TGTGCCAGCAGTTTGGCGGGGACAGCCTACGAGCAGTACTTC. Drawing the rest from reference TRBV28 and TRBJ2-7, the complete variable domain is DVKVTQSSRYLVKRTGEKVFLECVQDMDHENMFWYRQDPGLGLRLIYFSYDVKMKEKGDIPEGYSVSREKKERFSLILESASTNQTSMYLCASSLAGTAYEQYFGPGTRLTVT.

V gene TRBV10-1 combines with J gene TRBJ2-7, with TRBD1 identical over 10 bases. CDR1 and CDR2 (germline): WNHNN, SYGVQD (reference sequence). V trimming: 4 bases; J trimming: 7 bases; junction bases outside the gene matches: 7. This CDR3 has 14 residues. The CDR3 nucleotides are TGCGCCAGCAGTGGGCCGGGACAGGGGACGGAGCAGTACTTC. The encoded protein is CASSGPGQGTEQYF.

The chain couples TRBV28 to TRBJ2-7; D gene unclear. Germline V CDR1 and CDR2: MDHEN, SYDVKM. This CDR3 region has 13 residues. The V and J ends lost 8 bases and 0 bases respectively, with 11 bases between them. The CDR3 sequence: CASRPRFSYEQYF. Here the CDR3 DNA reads TGTGCCAGCCGCCCCAGGTTCTCCTACGAGCAGTACTTC.

The chain's CDR3 is CASSQSAHVGQYF. DNA for the CDR3: TGCGCCAGCAGTCAATCGGCTCACGTCGGGCAGTACTTC. The chain carries TRBV23-1 and TRBJ2-7; no clear D. TRBV23-1 is an open reading frame whose function is uncertain. The CDR3 is made up of 13 amino acids. Trimming stripped 0 bases from V and 9 bases from J, with 12 bases between.

The CDR3 sequence is CASSLVKAEFTEAFF. CDR3 nucleotides: TGTGCCAGCAGCTTAGTTAAAGCAGAGTTCACTGAAGCTTTCTTT. This chain links TRBV7-2 with TRBJ1-1; no clear D gene. In germline, CDR1 is SGHTA, CDR2 FQGNSA. V shed 1 base and J shed 4 bases, with 13 bases lying between them. This CDR3 spans 15 amino acids.

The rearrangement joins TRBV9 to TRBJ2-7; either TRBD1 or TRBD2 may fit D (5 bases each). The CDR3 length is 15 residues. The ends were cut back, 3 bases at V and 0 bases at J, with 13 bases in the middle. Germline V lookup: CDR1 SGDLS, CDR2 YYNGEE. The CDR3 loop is CASSAGTDSSYEQYF. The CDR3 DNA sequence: TGTGCCAGCAGCGCCGGGACGGATAGCTCCTACGAGCAGTACTTC. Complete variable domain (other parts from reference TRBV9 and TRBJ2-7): DSGVTQTPKHLITATGQRVTLRCSPRSGDLSVYWYQQSLDQGLQFLIQYYNGEERAKGNILERFSAQQFPDLHSELNLSSLELGDSALYFCASSAGTDSSYEQYFGPGTRLTVT.

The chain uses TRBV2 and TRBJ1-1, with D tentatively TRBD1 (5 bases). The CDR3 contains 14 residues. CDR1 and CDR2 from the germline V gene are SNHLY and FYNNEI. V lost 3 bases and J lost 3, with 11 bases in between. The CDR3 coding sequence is TGTGCCAGCAGTGATTGGGGCGCGGACACTGAAGCTTTCTTT. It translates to CASSDWGADTEAFF.

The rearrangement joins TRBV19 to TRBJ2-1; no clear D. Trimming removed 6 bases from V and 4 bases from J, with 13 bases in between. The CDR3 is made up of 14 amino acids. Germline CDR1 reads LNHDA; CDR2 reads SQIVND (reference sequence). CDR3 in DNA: TGTGCCAGTAGGGATGAGAGGCCTTACAATGAGCAGTTCTTC. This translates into CASRDERPYNEQFF.

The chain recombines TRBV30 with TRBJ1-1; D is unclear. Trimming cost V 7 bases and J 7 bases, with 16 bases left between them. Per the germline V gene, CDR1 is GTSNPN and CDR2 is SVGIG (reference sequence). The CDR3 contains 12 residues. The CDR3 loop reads CASSALILEAFF. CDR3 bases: TGTGCCTCAAGCGCCTTAATCCTTGAAGCTTTCTTT.

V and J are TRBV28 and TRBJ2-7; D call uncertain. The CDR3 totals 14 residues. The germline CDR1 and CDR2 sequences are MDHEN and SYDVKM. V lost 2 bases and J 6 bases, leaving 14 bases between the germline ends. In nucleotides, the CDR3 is TGTGCCAGCAGTTTACGTTTAGGTTCCGTCGAGCAGTACTTC. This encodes CASSLRLGSVEQYF.

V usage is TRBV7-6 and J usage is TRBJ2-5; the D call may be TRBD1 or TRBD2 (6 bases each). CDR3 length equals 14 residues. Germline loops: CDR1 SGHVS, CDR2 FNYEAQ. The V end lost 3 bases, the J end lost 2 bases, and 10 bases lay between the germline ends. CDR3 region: CASSFTGAQETQYF. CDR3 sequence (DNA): TGTGCCAGCAGCTTCACGGGGGCTCAAGAGACCCAGTACTTC.

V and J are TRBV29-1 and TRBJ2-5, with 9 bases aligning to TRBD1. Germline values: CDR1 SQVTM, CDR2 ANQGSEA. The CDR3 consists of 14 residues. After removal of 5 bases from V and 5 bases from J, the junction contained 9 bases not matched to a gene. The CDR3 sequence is CSVTRTGVGETQYF. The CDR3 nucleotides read TGCAGCGTTACTCGGACAGGGGTCGGGGAGACCCAGTACTTC.

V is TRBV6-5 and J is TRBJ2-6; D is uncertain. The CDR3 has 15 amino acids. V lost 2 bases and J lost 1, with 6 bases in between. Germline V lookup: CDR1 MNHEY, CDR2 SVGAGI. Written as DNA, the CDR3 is TGTGCCAGCAGTTACGGGGAATCTGGGGCCAACGTCCTGACTTTC. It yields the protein CASSYGESGANVLTF.

The CDR3 DNA follows: TGTGCCAGCAGCCCCCGACAGGGTCCCTCCTACGAGCAGTACTTC. It translates to CASSPRQGPSYEQYF. The chain is built from TRBV7-2 and TRBJ2-7; 7 bases are shared with TRBD1. The CDR3 extends over 15 amino acids. V lost 5 bases, J lost 0 bases, and 7 bases stayed unmatched. Germline-derived CDR1 and CDR2 are SGHTA and FQGNSA.

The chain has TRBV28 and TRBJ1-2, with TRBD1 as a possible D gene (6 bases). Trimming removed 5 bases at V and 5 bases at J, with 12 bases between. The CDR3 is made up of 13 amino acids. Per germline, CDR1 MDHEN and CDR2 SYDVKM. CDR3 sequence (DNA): TGTGCCAGCAGTCCAGGGGTTTGGTATGGCTACACCTTC. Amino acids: CASSPGVWYGYTF.

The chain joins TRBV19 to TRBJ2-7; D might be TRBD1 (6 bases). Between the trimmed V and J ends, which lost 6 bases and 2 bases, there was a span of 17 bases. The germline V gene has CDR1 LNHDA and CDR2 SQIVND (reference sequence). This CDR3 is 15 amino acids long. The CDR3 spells CASSPSTGHPYEQYF. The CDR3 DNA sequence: TGTGCCAGTAGCCCCTCCACAGGGCACCCCTACGAGCAGTACTTC.

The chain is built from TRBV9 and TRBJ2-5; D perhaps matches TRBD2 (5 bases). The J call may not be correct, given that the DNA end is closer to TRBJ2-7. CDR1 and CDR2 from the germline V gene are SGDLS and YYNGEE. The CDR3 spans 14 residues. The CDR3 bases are TGTGCCAGCAGCCCTCGGGGTAGCTCCTACGAGCAGTACTTC. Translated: CASSPRGSSYEQYF.

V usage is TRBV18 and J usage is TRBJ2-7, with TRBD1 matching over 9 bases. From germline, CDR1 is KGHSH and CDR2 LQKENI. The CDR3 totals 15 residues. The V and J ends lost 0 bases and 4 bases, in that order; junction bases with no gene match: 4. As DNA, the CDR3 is TGTGCCAGCTCACCACCTCAGACAGGGGGATACGAGCAGTACTTC. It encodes CASSPPQTGGYEQYF. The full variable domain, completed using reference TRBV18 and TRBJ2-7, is NAGVMQNPRHLVRRRGQEARLRCSPMKGHSHVYWYRQLPEEGLKFMVYLQKENIIDESGMPKERFSAEFPKEGPSILRIQQVVRGDSAAYFCASSPPQTGGYEQYFGPGTRLTVT.

The CDR3: CASTAGSYEQYF. The CDR3 DNA is TGTGCCAGCACTGCGGGATCCTACGAGCAGTACTTC. V usage is TRBV2 and J usage is TRBJ2-7; D may be TRBD2 (6 bases). V was trimmed by 7 bases and J by 1 base, leaving 8 bases between them. Germline CDR1 and CDR2: SNHLY and FYNNEI. The CDR3 spans 12 residues.

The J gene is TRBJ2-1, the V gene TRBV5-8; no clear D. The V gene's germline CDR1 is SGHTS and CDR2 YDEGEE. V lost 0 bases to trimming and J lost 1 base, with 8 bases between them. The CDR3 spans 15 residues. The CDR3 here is CASSLGSVSYNEQFF. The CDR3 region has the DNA TGTGCCAGCAGCTTGGGGAGCGTTTCCTACAATGAGCAGTTCTTC.

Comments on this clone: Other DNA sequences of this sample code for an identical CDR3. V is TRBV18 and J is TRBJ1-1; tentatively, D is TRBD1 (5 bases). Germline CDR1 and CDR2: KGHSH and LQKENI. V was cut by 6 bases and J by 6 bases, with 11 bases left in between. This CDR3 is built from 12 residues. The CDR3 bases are TGTGCCAGCTCCCCCGGACAATCTGAAGCTTTCTTT. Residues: CASSPGQSEAFF. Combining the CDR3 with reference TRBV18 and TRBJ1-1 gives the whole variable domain NAGVMQNPRHLVRRRGQEARLRCSPMKGHSHVYWYRQLPEEGLKFMVYLQKENIIDESGMPKERFSAEFPKEGPSILRIQQVVRGDSAAYFCASSPGQSEAFFGQGTRLTVV.